This T cell receptor (beta chain) was captured in a study of CD8 T cell repertoires and HIV-1 epitope variants. Overall study: T cells were stimulated with Twenty-five Gag and Nef peptides separately.

With 7 bases clipped from V and 2 bases from J, the junction kept 4 bases outside the gene matches. The CDR3 totals 14 residues. Germline V gives CDR1 MNHEY, CDR2 SMNVEV (reference sequence). Repertoires were generated with immunoSEQ multiplex PCR, while TCRdb's copy carries only in-frame clones and drops some. The sample includes about 6,600 clones, about 66% of them seen just once. About this clone itself: The antigen is unknown.

The source of this sequence is a male donor with HIV. The source material was cultured CD8+ T cells derived from PBMCs. This chain uses TRBV27 with TRBJ2-5; 10 bases line up with TRBD2. CDR3 region: CASMTSGLQETQYF. CDR3 DNA sequence: TGTGCCAGCATGACTAGCGGGCTGCAAGAGACCCAGTACTTC.